This T cell receptor (beta chain) was observed in a study of OX40 agonist ivuxolimab in advanced cancers. The wider study: Patients were dosed with the agonistic anti-OX40 (CD134) antibody ivuxolimab.

Study findings and constraints: Expanded clones tended on average to be more numerous among CD8+ T cells than CD4+. Clones of CD4+ and CD8+ blood T cells grew by week 6 at doses of 0.1 to 3.0 mg/kg.

Profiled with immunoSEQ multiplex PCR; TCRdb holds only in-frame clones, not every one. The table has around 76,000 clones, 86% seen once. Worth noting for this clone: The antigen remains undetermined. One end of the junction fails to match germline, which may point to a read error.

Collection of blood occurred at baseline, at cycle 4 day 1, and at cycle 7 day 1. This clonotype originated in an adult with an advanced solid tumor such as melanoma, head and neck, liver or kidney cancer. The material sequenced was CD4+ or CD8+ T cells sorted from blood, taken in a trial of the OX40 agonist ivuxolimab.

CDR3 coding DNA: TGTGCTAGCAGCAAGGGCTGGGGCAAAGAGGGGGGAGAGACCCAGTACTTC. As protein: CASSKGWGKEGGETQYF. V and J are TRBV7-7 and TRBJ2-5, with D tentatively TRBD1 or TRBD2 (6 bases each). CDR3 length equals 17 residues. CDR1 and CDR2 (germline): SSHAT, FNYEAQ (reference sequence). Full variable domain (missing parts from reference TRBV7-7 and TRBJ2-5): GAGVSQSPRYKVTKRGQDVTLRCDPISSHATLYWYQQALGQGPEFLTYFNYEAQPDKSGLPSDRFSAERPEGSISTLTIQRTEQRDSAMYRCASSKGWGKEGGETQYFGPGTRLLVL.